The 9 T cell receptor beta chains below all came from one sample that was sequenced in a study of blood T cell repertoires in COVID-19. The protocol was immunoSEQ multiplex PCR, while the TCRdb copy is restricted to in-frame clones and leaves out a portion. The sample has over 350,000 clones, around nine tenths seen once. Sequencing was performed on PBMCs or T cells enriched from blood (not recorded which). The receptors derive from a woman between 45 and 65 years old who had recovered from COVID-19.

The CDR3 sequence is CASSLVGPSSYNEQFF. CDR3 coding DNA: TGTGCCAGCAGTTTAGTGGGCCCAAGCTCCTACAATGAGCAGTTCTTC. The rearrangement joins TRBV27 to TRBJ2-1; D unclear. Germline V CDR1 and CDR2: MNHEY, SMNVEV (reference sequence). V lost 2 bases to trimming and J lost 0 bases, with 11 bases between them. The CDR3 has 16 amino acids.

V and J are TRBV7-8 and TRBJ2-1; 11 bases line up with TRBD2. V trimming: 1 base; J trimming: 3 bases; junction bases outside the gene matches: 5. The CDR3 is 17 residues long. Germline lookup yields CDR1 SGHVS and CDR2 FQNEAQ. CDR3 in DNA: TGTGCCAGCAGCTTAGACCTAGCGGGGGGCCTCTACAATGAGCAGTTCTTC. It specifies CASSLDLAGGLYNEQFF. The full variable domain, in which reference TRBV7-8 and TRBJ2-1 provide the parts outside the CDR3, is GAGVSQSPRYKVAKRGQDVALRCDPISGHVSLFWYQQALGQGPEFLTYFQNEAQLDKSGLPSDRFFAERPEGSVSTLKIQRTQQEDSAVYLCASSLDLAGGLYNEQFFGPGTRLTVL.

The rearrangement uses TRBV16 and TRBJ1-5; tentatively, D is TRBD1 (5 bases). The CDR3 is 15 residues long. V was clipped by 2 bases and J by 1 base, with 9 bases between them. Germline CDR1 reads KGHSY; CDR2 reads FQNENV. CDR3 loop: CASSQGRVSNQPQHF. Written as DNA, the CDR3 is TGTGCCAGCAGCCAAGGCAGGGTCAGCAATCAGCCCCAGCATTTT.

The chain is built from TRBV11-1 and TRBJ2-7; a possible D gene is TRBD2 (5 bases). Germline V gene sequence: CDR1 SGHAT, CDR2 FQDESV (reference sequence). V lost 3 bases and J 6 bases, leaving 12 bases between the germline ends. This CDR3 region has 13 residues. The CDR3 DNA reads as TGTGCCAGCAGCTTGACTACTCCGCTCGAGCAGTACTTC. It encodes CASSLTTPLEQYF.

The chain has TRBV1 and TRBJ2-3; the table's D call, TRBD2, was not checked against the DNA. TRBV1 has pseudogene status. This CDR3 contains 16 residues. CDR3 loop: CTSSQDGGACTDTQYF. The CDR3 coding sequence is TGCACCAGCAGCCAAGACGGGGGGGCATGCACAGATACGCAGTATTTT.

The chain joins TRBV3-1 (or the pseudogene TRBV3-2) to TRBJ1-2, with unresolved D. V lost 3 bases and J 3 bases, leaving 11 bases between the germline ends. CDR1 and CDR2 (germline): LGHDT, YNNKEL (reference sequence). The CDR3 has 14 residues. CDR3 residues: CASSHLGTDYGYTF. In DNA form, the CDR3 reads TGTGCCAGCAGCCATCTAGGTACGGACTATGGCTACACCTTC.

CDR3 nucleotide sequence: TGTGCCAGCAGTCAGACAGGGGGGGTAAAAGCTGAAGCTTTCTTT. Translating it yields CASSQTGGVKAEAFF. The chain carries TRBV7-6 and TRBJ1-1, with 9 positions matching TRBD1. V shed 6 bases, J shed 6 bases, and the junction held 11 bases outside the gene matches. This CDR3 contains 15 residues. CDR1 SGHVS and CDR2 FNYEAQ come from the germline V gene. Supplemented by reference TRBV7-6 and TRBJ1-1, the full variable domain reads GAGVSQSPRYKVTKRGQDVALRCDPISGHVSLYWYRQALGQGPEFLTYFNYEAQQDKSGLPNDRFSAERPEGSISTLTIQRTEQRDSAMYRCASSQTGGVKAEAFFGQGTRLTVV.

The chain is built from TRBV7-2 and TRBJ2-5; 7 bases are shared with TRBD2. This CDR3 contains 15 residues. Germline loops: CDR1 SGHTA, CDR2 FQGNSA. Germline trimming cut 7 bases from V and 5 bases from J; bases unmatched to any gene: 13. The CDR3 spells CASNSRGGRLETQYF. The DNA for the CDR3 is TGTGCCAGCAACTCGCGCGGGGGAAGGCTTGAGACCCAGTACTTC.

This rearrangement joins TRBV28 to TRBJ2-3, with 7 nucleotides matching TRBD1. CDR3 length: 15 residues. The germline V gene encodes CDR1 MDHEN and CDR2 SYDVKM. V lost 6 bases, J lost 2 bases, and 8 bases stayed unmatched. The CDR3 DNA reads as TGTGCCAGCAGGGGGGACAGAAGAATCACAGATACGCAGTATTTT. Amino acid sequence: CASRGDRRITDTQYF. Full variable domain (rest looked up from reference TRBV28 and TRBJ2-3): DVKVTQSSRYLVKRTGEKVFLECVQDMDHENMFWYRQDPGLGLRLIYFSYDVKMKEKGDIPEGYSVSREKKERFSLILESASTNQTSMYLCASRGDRRITDTQYFGPGTRLTVL.